A single sample is the source of the 15 T cell receptor beta chains below, sequenced in a study of cytomegalovirus exposure and HLA in healthy donors. The PCR had 60 Vbeta and 13 Jbeta primers. Clones were read by immunoSEQ multiplex PCR, and TCRdb kept only the in-frame ones, dropping some. The repertoire holds 150,000 to 200,000 clones, with approximately 85% as singletons. Sequencing was done on a sample of PBMCs. The receptors here all came from a man younger than 35 in good health and CMV-seropositive.

The table lists this clone with a count of one. The V call is TRBV7-8, the J call TRBJ2-5, with TRBD1 matching over 9 bases. The J call may be incorrect, as the DNA end agrees better with TRBJ2-7. Germline CDR1 is SGHVS and CDR2 is FQNEAQ. This CDR3 is built from 15 residues. CDR3: CASSSQGAASYEQYF. The CDR3 DNA is TGTGCCAGCAGTTCACAGGGGGCGGCATCCTACGAGCAGTACTTC.

The chain uses TRBV7-6 and TRBJ2-1; 9 positions agree with TRBD1. The trim removed 1 base at V and 2 bases at J, leaving 6 bases unmatched. Germline CDR1 and CDR2: SGHVS and FNYEAQ. The CDR3 length is 17 residues. The CDR3 DNA is TGTGCCAGCAGCTTAGAACAGGGGGCGGCTGCCTACAATGAGCAGTTCTTC. Amino acid sequence: CASSLEQGAAAYNEQFF.

The chain couples TRBV30 to TRBJ1-2; D possibly corresponds to TRBD1 (5 bases). This CDR3 has 14 residues. CDR1 and CDR2 from the germline V gene are GTSNPN and SVGIG (reference sequence). Trimming took off 2 bases at V and 4 bases at J, with 14 bases between the two ends. For the CDR3, the DNA is TGTGCCTGGAGTTGGGGCCCGACCGGCTATGGCTACACCTTC. Amino acids: CAWSWGPTGYGYTF. Full variable domain (outside the CDR3, taken from reference TRBV30 and TRBJ1-2): SQTIHQWPATLVQPVGSPLSLECTVEGTSNPNLYWYRQAAGRGLQLLFYSVGIGQISSEVPQNLSASRPQDRQFILSSKKLLLSDSGFYLCAWSWGPTGYGYTFGSGTRLTVV.

The chain uses TRBV6-6 and TRBJ2-5, with unresolved D. The V end was cut by 3 bases, the J end by 1 base, with 9 bases between. Germline V CDR1 and CDR2: MNHNY, SVGAGI (reference sequence). This CDR3 has 14 residues. The CDR3 spells CASSYVNSQETQYF. The CDR3 nucleotides are TGTGCCAGCAGTTATGTCAACAGCCAAGAGACCCAGTACTTC.

The chain is built from TRBV6-1 and TRBJ2-3; D uncertain. Per germline, CDR1 MNHNS and CDR2 SASEGT. The CDR3 totals 15 residues. V was trimmed by 2 bases and J by 5 bases, leaving 14 bases between them. The CDR3 DNA follows: TGTGCCAGCAGTGAAAGCCGAGGCGTGAAAGATACGCAGTATTTT. Protein product: CASSESRGVKDTQYF.

The chain recombines TRBV29-1 with TRBJ2-3; TRBD2 matches 13 bases. The CDR3 extends over 17 amino acids. J lost 1 base, V lost 0 bases, and 4 bases had no gene match. Germline lookup yields CDR1 SQVTM and CDR2 ANQGSEA. The CDR3 bases are TGCAGCGTTGAAGATCTCGGACTAGCGGGGGGCACAGATACGCAGTATTTT. This sequence encodes CSVEDLGLAGGTDTQYF.

This chain links TRBV19 with TRBJ1-2; 9 positions match TRBD1. CDR1 and CDR2 (germline): LNHDA, SQIVND (reference sequence). This CDR3 is built from 15 residues. Trimming at V came to 10 bases and at J to 5 bases, leaving 14 bases not matched to a gene. CDR3 DNA: TGTGCCACCGCGTCACAAACGACAGGGGGGTATGGCTACACCTTC. This encodes CATASQTTGGYGYTF.

The chain joins TRBV6-1 to TRBJ2-5; maybe TRBD2 (5 bases). The CDR3 has 16 amino acids. Trimming removed 2 bases from V and 1 base from J, with 14 bases in between. Germline-derived CDR1 and CDR2 are MNHNS and SASEGT. The CDR3 sequence: CASSEYGRETQETQYF. In DNA form, the CDR3 reads TGTGCCAGCAGTGAATATGGCCGGGAAACCCAAGAGACCCAGTACTTC.

The chain combines TRBV9 with TRBJ1-3; a weak D match, TRBD1 (6 bases). The V gene's germline CDR1 is SGDLS and CDR2 YYNGEE. This CDR3 contains 18 residues. V lost 4 bases and J lost 2, with 22 bases in between. The CDR3 DNA reads as TGTGCCAGCAGCCGGGAGGGCGAACAGGGTTACCCTGGAAACACCATATATTTT. Encoded protein: CASSREGEQGYPGNTIYF.

This clone was counted only a few times. V and J are TRBV2 and TRBJ1-6; TRBD1 matches 8 bases. V shed 5 bases, J shed 7 bases, and the junction held 7 bases outside the gene matches. The CDR3 covers 15 residues. Germline V gene lookup returns CDR1 SNHLY and CDR2 FYNNEI. This chain's CDR3 is CASSKGTGVNSPLHF. The DNA of the CDR3 is TGTGCCAGCAGTAAGGGGACAGGAGTCAATTCACCCCTCCACTTT.

The J gene is TRBJ2-1, the V gene TRBV14; TRBD2 aligns across 7 bases. V dropped 1 base and J dropped 4; count of bases not matched to a gene: 4. CDR3 length: 15 amino acids. CDR1 is SGHDN and CDR2 is FVKESK in the germline V gene. CDR3: CASSQVWGGYNEQFF. The CDR3 DNA sequence: TGTGCCAGCAGCCAAGTTTGGGGGGGGTACAATGAGCAGTTCTTC.

The chain recombines TRBV29-1 with TRBJ2-5, with 10 bases lining up with TRBD1. CDR1 SQVTM and CDR2 ANQGSEA come from the germline V gene. The CDR3 totals 14 residues. V dropped 5 bases and J dropped 2; count of bases not matched to a gene: 5. The CDR3 is CSVPTGQGQETQYF. CDR3 DNA sequence: TGCAGCGTTCCCACGGGACAGGGGCAAGAGACCCAGTACTTC. Supplemented by reference TRBV29-1 and TRBJ2-5, the full variable domain reads SAVISQKPSRDICQRGTSLTIQCQVDSQVTMMFWYRQQPGQSLTLIATANQGSEATYESGFVIDKFPISRPNLTFSTLTVSNMSPEDSSIYLCSVPTGQGQETQYFGPGTRLLVL.

V usage is TRBV30 and J usage is TRBJ2-1, with a weak D call TRBD2 (5 bases). The CDR3 loop spans 13 amino acids. V was clipped by 0 bases and J by 7 bases, with 10 bases between them. The germline V gene has CDR1 GTSNPN and CDR2 SVGIG (reference sequence). This CDR3 is CAWSVDSRNEQFF. The CDR3 region has the DNA TGTGCCTGGAGTGTGGACTCCCGAAATGAGCAGTTCTTC.

The chain is built from TRBV18 and TRBJ1-5, with a tentative D call TRBD1 (6 bases). Trimming removed 5 bases from V and 7 bases from J, with 12 bases in between. The germline V gene has CDR1 KGHSH and CDR2 LQKENI. CDR3 size: 13 residues. The CDR3 loop reads CASSSGVGQPQHF. CDR3 bases: TGTGCCAGCTCATCAGGGGTTGGCCAGCCCCAGCATTTT.

The V gene is TRBV7-3, the J gene TRBJ2-6; weak D call: TRBD2 (5 bases). The V gene lost 5 bases and the J gene lost 1 base, with 9 bases spanning the gap. CDR3 size: 15 residues. Per germline, CDR1 SGHTA and CDR2 FQGTGA. This CDR3 is CASSPRVSGANVLTF. Here the CDR3 DNA reads TGTGCCAGCAGCCCGCGGGTGTCTGGGGCCAACGTCCTGACTTTC.